This entry features one T cell receptor beta chain sequence. The study excluded patients with uncontrolled infection, other autoimmune disease, pregnancy or lactation. The data stem from a study of T cells in Graves' hyperthyroidism and ophthalmopathy. The CDR3 extends over 13 amino acids. Trimming removed 3 bases from V and 7 bases from J, with 10 bases in between. The investigators amplified TCR beta CDR3 regions from RNA transcripts. First-round RT-PCR targeting the TCR CDR3 was performed with the HTBI primer set. TCRdb recomputed calls from the multiplex PCR reads with MiXCR, one row per CDR3 protein. The table lists about 570,000 distinct CDR3 sequences, about half of them singletons, with roughly 19% in the top ten.

The material sequenced was peripheral blood or thyroid tissue (not recorded which). This receptor was taken from an adult woman with Graves' disease, either hyperthyroidism or ophthalmopathy (not recorded which). The rearrangement uses TRBV12-3 or TRBV12-4 and TRBJ2-1; tentatively, D is TRBD1 (5 bases). The CDR3 loop reads CASSFSGKNEQFF. CDR3 sequence (DNA): TGTGCCAGCAGTTTTTCAGGGAAAAATGAGCAGTTCTTC.